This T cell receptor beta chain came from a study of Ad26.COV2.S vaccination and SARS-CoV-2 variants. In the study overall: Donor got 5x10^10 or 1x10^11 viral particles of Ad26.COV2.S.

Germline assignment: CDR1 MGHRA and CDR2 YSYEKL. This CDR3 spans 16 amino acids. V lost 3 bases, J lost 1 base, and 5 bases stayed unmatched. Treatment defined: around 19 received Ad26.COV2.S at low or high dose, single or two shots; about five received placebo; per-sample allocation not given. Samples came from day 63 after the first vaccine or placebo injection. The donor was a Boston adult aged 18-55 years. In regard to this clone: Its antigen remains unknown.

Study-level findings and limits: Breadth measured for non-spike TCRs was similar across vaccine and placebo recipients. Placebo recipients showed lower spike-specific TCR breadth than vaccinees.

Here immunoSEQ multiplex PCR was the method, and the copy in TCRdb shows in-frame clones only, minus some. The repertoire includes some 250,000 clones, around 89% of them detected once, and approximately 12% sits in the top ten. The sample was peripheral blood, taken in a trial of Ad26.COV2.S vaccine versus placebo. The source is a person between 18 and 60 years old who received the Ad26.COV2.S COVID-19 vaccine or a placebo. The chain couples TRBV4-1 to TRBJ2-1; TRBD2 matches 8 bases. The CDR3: CASSHNLAGSYNEQFF. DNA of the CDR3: TGCGCCAGCAGCCACAATTTAGCGGGATCCTACAATGAGCAGTTCTTC.